This T cell receptor (beta chain) is drawn from a study of OX40 agonist ivuxolimab in advanced cancers. Turning to the study itself: Administration of intravenous ivuxolimab to patients occurred every 2 weeks at 0.01 to 10 mg/kg. Two cutaneous melanoma patients and one hepatocellular carcinoma patient, three in all, had partial responses.

The assay was immunoSEQ multiplex PCR, and TCRdb's table has in-frame clones only and misses some. In the table there are about 68,000 clones, approximately 81% of which are singletons. In the case of this clone: The antigen remains unidentified.

Overall study results and limits: Clonal expansion in partial responders at 0.1-3.0 mg/kg ranked among the lowest. With doses of 0.1 to 3.0 mg/kg, CD4+ and CD8+ blood T cells had undergone clonal expansion by week 6.

This CDR3 region has 14 residues. Deletions cut 4 bases from V and 5 bases from J, with 15 bases between. Germline-derived CDR1 and CDR2 are SNHLY and FYNNEI. The TCR comes from an adult with an advanced solid tumor such as melanoma, head and neck, liver or kidney cancer. The sequenced sample was CD4+ or CD8+ T cells sorted from blood, obtained in a trial of the OX40 agonist ivuxolimab. The chain combines TRBV2 with TRBJ2-7; D ambiguous. In DNA form, the CDR3 reads TGTGCCAGCAGTGGACCCTCTTTTAGAGACGAGCAGTACTTC. As protein: CASSGPSFRDEQYF.